A single sample is the source of the 23 T cell receptor beta chains below, sequenced in a study of cytomegalovirus exposure and HLA in healthy donors. Both 60 Vbeta primers and 13 Jbeta primers went into the PCR. Some clones are missing from TCRdb's copy, which holds only in-frame ones; the method was immunoSEQ multiplex PCR. The profile shows roughly 100,000 clones, roughly 60% of them singletons. The sample taken for sequencing was PBMCs. These receptors originate from a woman between 45 and 65 years old in good health and CMV-seropositive.

This rearrangement joins TRBV6-5 to TRBJ1-3; no definite D call. This CDR3 comprises 13 residues. The germline V gene has CDR1 MNHEY and CDR2 SVGAGI. CDR3 sequence reads: CPGVSSSGNTIYF. The CDR3 DNA is TGTCCCGGGGTAAGCAGCTCTGGAAACACCATATATTTT.

The rearrangement joins TRBV4-1 to TRBJ1-5; TRBD1 matches at 9 bases. Germline V gives CDR1 MGHRA, CDR2 YSYEKL. Trimming cost V 0 bases and J 1 base; bases outside gene matches: 4. This CDR3 has 17 amino acids. For the CDR3, the DNA is TGCGCCAGCAGCCAAGATACAGGGGGCGTAAGCAATCAGCCCCAGCATTTT. It translates to CASSQDTGGVSNQPQHF.

V and J are TRBV5-1 and TRBJ1-1; 7 bases agree with TRBD1. The V and J ends lost 4 bases and 0 bases, in that order; junction bases with no gene match: 9. This CDR3 region has 16 residues. Germline CDR1 is SGHRS and CDR2 is YFSETQ. The CDR3 loop is CASSPDRTGLNTEAFF. The CDR3 nucleotides read TGCGCCAGCAGCCCGGACCGGACAGGCCTGAACACTGAAGCTTTCTTT.

This clone showed up just once. V is TRBV30 and J is TRBJ2-1; 8 nucleotides align to TRBD2. Trimming took 7 bases from V and 9 from J; bases not matched to a gene: 11. The CDR3 is 13 residues long. Germline loops: CDR1 GTSNPN, CDR2 SVGIG (reference sequence). The CDR3 region is CAYMWGTRSEQFF. The CDR3 DNA follows: TGTGCCTACATGTGGGGGACTAGGAGTGAGCAGTTCTTC.

The J gene is TRBJ1-6, the V gene TRBV7-2; D is undetermined. Germline V lookup: CDR1 SGHTA, CDR2 FQGNSA. The V end was cut by 5 bases, the J end by 13 bases, with 18 bases between. The CDR3 has 14 residues. The chain's CDR3 is CASSPTGDSSPLHF. CDR3 bases: TGTGCCAGCAGCCCCACCGGGGATTCTTCGCCCCTCCACTTT.

The genes are TRBV2 and TRBJ2-7, with D hard to call. CDR1 and CDR2 from the germline V gene are SNHLY and FYNNEI. This CDR3 has 11 amino acids. Trimming took off 10 bases at V and 3 bases at J, with 10 bases between the two ends. The DNA for the CDR3 is TGTGCCATACACCAGGACTACGAGCAGTACTTC. Protein: CAIHQDYEQYF.

The chain recombines TRBV28 with TRBJ1-2; TRBD1 matches 7 bases. The germline V gene has CDR1 MDHEN and CDR2 SYDVKM. Germline trimming cut 6 bases from V and 2 bases from J; bases unmatched to any gene: 0. CDR3 length: 12 residues. In DNA form, the CDR3 reads TGTGCCAGCAGGACAGGGAACTATGGCTACACCTTC. This encodes CASRTGNYGYTF.

The chain has TRBV13 and TRBJ1-2, with D uncertain. CDR3 size: 15 residues. Trimming cost V 1 base and J 2 bases, with 11 bases left between them. Germline values: CDR1 PRHDT, CDR2 FYEKMQ (reference sequence). DNA of the CDR3: TGTGCCAGCAGCTTAGCACTCCGGGAGAACTATGGCTACACCTTC. Amino acids: CASSLALRENYGYTF.

The chain carries TRBV7-6 and TRBJ2-1, with 12 positions matching TRBD2. This CDR3 is built from 16 residues. J gave up 7 bases and V 5 bases, and 9 bases lay outside the gene matches. Per the germline V gene, CDR1 is SGHVS and CDR2 is FNYEAQ. The CDR3 region has the DNA TGTGCCAGCAGCCCCACACTAGCGGGGGGAAGAAATGAGCAGTTCTTC. It specifies CASSPTLAGGRNEQFF.

This clone was picked up a small number of times. V gene TRBV19 combines with J gene TRBJ1-1, with D tentatively TRBD1 (5 bases). The CDR3 runs to 15 residues. Trimming took off 2 bases at V and 0 bases at J, with 10 bases between the two ends. Germline V lookup: CDR1 LNHDA, CDR2 SQIVND (reference sequence). CDR3 amino acids: CASSISRQMNTEAFF. The DNA for the CDR3 is TGTGCCAGTAGTATAAGTCGACAGATGAACACTGAAGCTTTCTTT.

This chain links TRBV28 with TRBJ2-3, with TRBD2 matching 10 bases. The CDR3 sequence is 17 residues long. Germline V gene sequence: CDR1 MDHEN, CDR2 SYDVKM. V was pared by 4 bases and J by 3 bases, with 10 bases of the junction left unmatched. CDR3 sequence: CASSYPERGGLTDTQYF. The CDR3 DNA sequence: TGTGCCAGCAGTTACCCCGAGCGGGGGGGCCTGACAGATACGCAGTATTTT.

The chain combines TRBV6-6 with TRBJ2-7; 9 bases map to TRBD1. With V trimmed by 5 bases and J by 4 bases, 6 bases remained unmatched. From germline, CDR1 is MNHNY and CDR2 SVGAGI (reference sequence). This CDR3 is built from 14 residues. The CDR3: CASSAGTGIYEQYF. In DNA, the CDR3 is TGTGCCAGCAGTGCCGGGACAGGGATTTACGAGCAGTACTTC.

This clone has more than one count but fewer than ten. The rearrangement uses TRBV7-2 and TRBJ2-4; TRBD1 matches at 9 bases. This CDR3 is built from 17 residues. The germline CDR1 and CDR2 sequences are SGHTA and FQGNSA. Trimming removed 3 bases from V and 8 bases from J; junction bases left unmatched: 14. The CDR3 nucleotides are TGTGCCAGCAGCTTCTCTCTGGCGGGACAGGGTGGGGACATTCAGTACTTC. The encoded protein is CASSFSLAGQGGDIQYF.

CDR3 DNA: TGTGCCAGCTCACCGGTACAGAATGTCAACTATGGCTACACCTTC. It translates to CASSPVQNVNYGYTF. V usage is TRBV18 and J usage is TRBJ1-2, with D unresolved. Germline V gene lookup returns CDR1 KGHSH and CDR2 LQKENI. CDR3 size: 15 residues. V was shortened by 3 bases and J by 2 bases, with 13 bases between the two germline ends.

The rearrangement uses TRBV4-3 and TRBJ2-7; TRBD1 matches at 10 bases. The CDR3 covers 15 residues. Germline V gives CDR1 LGHNA, CDR2 YSLEER. The V gene end was trimmed by 0 bases and the J gene end by 4 bases; junction bases not matched to a gene: 3. The CDR3 region is CASSQDRDRGYEQYF. The DNA for the CDR3 is TGCGCCAGCAGCCAAGATAGGGACAGGGGATACGAGCAGTACTTC.

The V gene is TRBV28, the J gene TRBJ1-1; 7 bases are shared with TRBD1. Per the germline V gene, CDR1 is MDHEN and CDR2 is SYDVKM. V lost 6 bases, J lost 3 bases, and 7 bases stayed unmatched. The CDR3 extends over 14 amino acids. CDR3 sequence reads: CASRAGGTDTEAFF. CDR3 coding DNA: TGTGCCAGCAGGGCAGGGGGGACGGACACTGAAGCTTTCTTT. Looking up the rest from reference TRBV28 and TRBJ1-1 gives the full variable domain: DVKVTQSSRYLVKRTGEKVFLECVQDMDHENMFWYRQDPGLGLRLIYFSYDVKMKEKGDIPEGYSVSREKKERFSLILESASTNQTSMYLCASRAGGTDTEAFFGQGTRLTVV.

This sequence joins TRBV19 and TRBJ2-7; TRBD2 is a possible D gene (6 bases). V dropped 4 bases and J dropped 3 bases, with 16 bases sitting between them. Germline assignment: CDR1 LNHDA and CDR2 SQIVND (reference sequence). The CDR3 covers 15 residues. CDR3 region: CASSTSGTGLYEQYF. DNA of the CDR3: TGTGCCAGTAGTACCTCCGGGACGGGACTCTACGAGCAGTACTTC. Complete variable domain (other parts from reference TRBV19 and TRBJ2-7): DGGITQSPKYLFRKEGQNVTLSCEQNLNHDAMYWYRQDPGQGLRLIYYSQIVNDFQKGDIAEGYSVSREKKESFPLTVTSAQKNPTAFYLCASSTSGTGLYEQYFGPGTRLTVT.

This clone was counted a few times. CDR3 protein: CASSPYGGVSNYEQYF. The CDR3 nucleotides are TGTGCCAGCAGCCCGTACGGAGGGGTAAGCAACTACGAGCAGTACTTC. The V call is TRBV7-9, the J call TRBJ2-7; the D gene is possibly TRBD2 (6 bases). With 5 bases removed from V and 3 bases from J, the gap between germline ends came to 20 bases. Germline V lookup: CDR1 SEHNR, CDR2 FQNEAQ (reference sequence). The CDR3 length is 16 residues.

This clone was detected once. This rearrangement joins TRBV7-9 to TRBJ2-7; no clear D gene. V shed 6 bases and J shed 4 bases, with 7 bases lying between them. CDR1 and CDR2 (germline): SEHNR, FQNEAQ (reference sequence). The CDR3 loop spans 11 amino acids. This CDR3 reads CASSSFYEQYF. The CDR3 DNA sequence: TGTGCCAGCAGTTCCTTTTACGAGCAGTACTTC.

This clone was observed at least ten times. The chain is built from TRBV28 and TRBJ2-3; 8 nucleotides line up with TRBD1. J was trimmed by 4 bases and V by 2 bases; bases with no gene match: 5. The CDR3 runs 15 residues. CDR1 and CDR2 from the germline V gene are MDHEN and SYDVKM. CDR3 sequence: CASSLRQGFSDTQYF. The CDR3 region has the DNA TGTGCCAGCAGTTTAAGACAGGGGTTTTCAGATACGCAGTATTTT.

The V and J genes are TRBV30 and TRBJ1-5; 9 positions agree with TRBD1. CDR3 length: 15 residues. Germline CDR1 GTSNPN, CDR2 SVGIG (reference sequence). The V and J ends lost 1 base and 3 bases, in that order; junction bases with no gene match: 4. Written as DNA, the CDR3 is TGTGCCTGGAGTGGGAGGACAGGGGACAATCAGCCCCAGCATTTT. This codes for CAWSGRTGDNQPQHF.

This clone was seen a single time. The J gene is TRBJ1-5, the V gene TRBV5-1; unclear D gene. This CDR3 is 14 amino acids long. The germline V and J ends were trimmed by 0 bases and 6 bases, with 10 bases remaining between them. Germline V lookup: CDR1 SGHRS, CDR2 YFSETQ. CDR3 sequence (DNA): TGCGCCAGCAGCTTGGGAACAGTCGGTCAGCCCCAGCATTTT. It translates to CASSLGTVGQPQHF.

The genes are TRBV27 and TRBJ2-1, with D perhaps TRBD1 (5 bases). Germline loops: CDR1 MNHEY, CDR2 SMNVEV (reference sequence). Trimming shortened V by 7 bases and J by 9 bases, and 16 bases separated the two germline ends. This CDR3 spans 13 amino acids. The CDR3 DNA reads TGTGCCAGCAAGTTTGAAAGGGGTAGTGAGCAGTTCTTC. It translates to CASKFERGSEQFF.